This TCR beta chain was captured by sequencing in a study of cytomegalovirus exposure and HLA in healthy donors. Study overall: A later analysis reported the same platform for the 90 to 150 validation repertoires and the 666 first-cohort repertoires. Whole-study findings and limits: Most TCR sequences were seen very rarely across donors, but some public TCRs occurred in many.

The assay was immunoSEQ multiplex PCR, and TCRdb's table has in-frame clones only and misses some. The data contain about 260,000 clones, 80% to 95% of them singletons. The V gene lost 4 bases and the J gene lost 3 bases, with 12 bases spanning the gap. Germline loops: CDR1 SGDLS, CDR2 YYNGEE. There are 14 residues in the CDR3. As concerns this clone: What it recognizes is unknown.

This sequence originates from a woman under 40 in good health and CMV-seronegative. The chain combines TRBV9 with TRBJ2-3; D possibly corresponds to TRBD2 (6 bases). The sequencing input was PBMCs. CDR3 DNA sequence: TGTGCCAGCAGCCCTGGGGACTCGACAGATACGCAGTATTTT. Translating gives CASSPGDSTDTQYF.